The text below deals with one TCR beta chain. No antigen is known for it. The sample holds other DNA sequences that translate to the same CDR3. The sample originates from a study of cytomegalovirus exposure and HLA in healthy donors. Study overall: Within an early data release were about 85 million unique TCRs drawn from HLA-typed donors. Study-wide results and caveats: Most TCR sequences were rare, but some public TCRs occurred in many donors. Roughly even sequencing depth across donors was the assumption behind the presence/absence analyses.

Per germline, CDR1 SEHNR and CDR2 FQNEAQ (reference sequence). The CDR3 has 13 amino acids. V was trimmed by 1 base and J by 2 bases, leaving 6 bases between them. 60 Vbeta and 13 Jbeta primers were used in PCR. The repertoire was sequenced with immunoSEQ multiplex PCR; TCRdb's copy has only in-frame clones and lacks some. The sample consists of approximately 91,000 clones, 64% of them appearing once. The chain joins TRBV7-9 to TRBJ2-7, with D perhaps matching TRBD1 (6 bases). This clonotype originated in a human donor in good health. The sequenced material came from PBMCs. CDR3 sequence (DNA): TGTGCCAGCAGCTTAGGGGGGCCCTACGAGCAGTACTTC. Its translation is CASSLGGPYEQYF.